Listed here are 17 T cell receptor beta chains from one sample, sequenced in a study of shared clonotypes between healthy human individuals. Repertoires were generated with immunoSEQ multiplex PCR, while TCRdb's copy carries only in-frame clones and drops some. The sample contains over a million clones, 97% to 99% of which appear only once. The sample comprised naive CD4+ T cells sorted from blood. Subset denoted: CD45RA+ positively selected. These receptors all come from a man aged 25 to 40 in good health.

The rearrangement joins TRBV7-2 to TRBJ1-2; D ambiguous. Germline V CDR1 and CDR2: SGHTA, FQGNSA. Trimming stripped 3 bases from V and 8 bases from J, with 10 bases between. The CDR3 sequence is 12 residues long. CDR3 residues: CASSFSVGGYTF. The CDR3 DNA reads as TGTGCCAGCAGCTTCTCCGTCGGGGGCTACACCTTC.

The J gene is TRBJ2-2, the V gene TRBV10-1; a possible D gene is TRBD1 (5 bases). Germline loops: CDR1 WNHNN, CDR2 SYGVQD (reference sequence). With 0 bases removed from V and 8 bases from J, the gap between germline ends came to 7 bases. The CDR3 sequence is 13 residues long. CDR3 in amino acids: CASSESGLGELFF. The CDR3 nucleotides are TGCGCCAGCAGTGAGTCGGGGCTGGGGGAGCTGTTTTTT.

This clone is a singleton in its sample. This chain links TRBV6-6 with TRBJ2-7; 8 bases map to TRBD1. The V segment lost 4 bases and the J segment 3 bases; nucleotides outside the gene matches: 11. CDR3 length: 16 residues. Looked up from germline, CDR1 is MNHNY and CDR2 is SVGAGI (reference sequence). CDR3 residues: CASSSNDRGWIYEQYF. The CDR3 coding sequence is TGTGCCAGCAGTTCCAACGACAGGGGTTGGATCTACGAGCAGTACTTC.

This rearrangement joins TRBV25-1 to TRBJ2-7; possibly TRBD2 for D (5 bases). The CDR3 totals 13 residues. Trimming removed 6 bases at V and 1 base at J, with 10 bases between. Per the germline V gene, CDR1 is MGHDK and CDR2 is SYGVNS. The CDR3 loop reads CASRDRGSYEQYF. The DNA for the CDR3 is TGTGCCAGCAGAGACCGGGGATCCTACGAGCAGTACTTC.

The chain employs TRBV7-3 and TRBJ2-6; D may be TRBD1 (9 bases). The CDR3 has 17 amino acids. CDR1 and CDR2 (germline): SGHTA, FQGTGA. Trimming removed 6 bases from V and 0 bases from J, with 15 bases in between. The CDR3 DNA sequence: TGTGCCAGCAGTAGCGGGACAGGGAGCTCTGGGGCCAACGTCCTGACTTTC. Protein product: CASSSGTGSSGANVLTF.

The J gene is TRBJ2-1, the V gene TRBV18, with D perhaps matching TRBD1 or TRBD2 (5 bases each). Germline V gene lookup returns CDR1 KGHSH and CDR2 LQKENI. This CDR3 is 15 amino acids long. With 3 bases removed from V and 5 bases from J, the gap between germline ends came to 14 bases. CDR3 sequence reads: CASSPSPGRDNEQFF. The CDR3, as DNA: TGTGCCAGCTCACCTTCCCCGGGGCGGGACAATGAGCAGTTCTTC.

The chain is built from TRBV5-1 and TRBJ1-1; D is ambiguous. CDR1 is SGHRS, CDR2 YFSETQ, per germline. The CDR3 has 16 residues. V was trimmed by 0 bases and J by 6 bases, leaving 18 bases between them. In nucleotides, the CDR3 is TGCGCCAGCAGCTTGGCCGAGTTTTTGGAAGGGTCTGAAGCTTTCTTT. It codes for CASSLAEFLEGSEAFF.

J is TRBJ2-2 and V is TRBV6-5; D may match TRBD1 or TRBD2 (6 bases each). Between the trimmed V and J ends, which lost 5 bases and 6 bases, there was a span of 10 bases. CDR1 MNHEY and CDR2 SVGAGI come from the germline V gene. The CDR3 length is 13 residues. CDR3 DNA sequence: TGTGCCAGCAGTCGGGGGCGCGCCGGGGAGCTGTTTTTT. Translated: CASSRGRAGELFF.

The V call is TRBV28, the J call TRBJ2-1; D is uncertain. Germline V CDR1 and CDR2: MDHEN, SYDVKM. Trimming took 10 bases from V and 8 from J, leaving 15 bases between them. This CDR3 has 12 amino acids. CDR3 in amino acids: CATERLGDEQFF. DNA for the CDR3: TGTGCCACCGAAAGATTAGGCGATGAGCAGTTCTTC.

The chain uses TRBV2 and TRBJ2-3; D is perhaps TRBD2 (6 bases). The V gene's germline CDR1 is SNHLY and CDR2 FYNNEI. V was shortened by 4 bases and J by 4 bases, with 6 bases between the two germline ends. The CDR3 is made up of 12 amino acids. This chain's CDR3 is CASSGDSDTQYF. In DNA, the CDR3 is TGTGCCAGCAGTGGGGACTCAGATACGCAGTATTTT.

This sequence joins TRBV4-1 and TRBJ1-4; TRBD1 is a possible D gene (5 bases). The CDR3 loop spans 17 amino acids. Trimming stripped 1 base from V and 0 bases from J, with 12 bases between. Germline lookup yields CDR1 MGHRA and CDR2 YSYEKL. The CDR3 spells CASSQAAGFSTNEKLFF. DNA for the CDR3: TGCGCCAGCAGCCAAGCCGCAGGGTTCTCAACTAATGAAAAACTGTTTTTT.

The chain uses TRBV28 and TRBJ2-7; D may match TRBD1 or TRBD2 (5 bases each). Germline CDR1 is MDHEN and CDR2 is SYDVKM. This CDR3 contains 15 residues. V lost 4 bases to trimming and J lost 3 bases, with 16 bases between them. CDR3 residues: CASSSQGEPLYEQYF. CDR3 in DNA: TGTGCCAGCAGTTCGCAGGGAGAGCCCCTCTACGAGCAGTACTTC.

V gene TRBV10-2 combines with J gene TRBJ2-2; 7 nucleotides match TRBD2. V was pared by 7 bases and J by 5 bases, with 13 bases of the junction left unmatched. Germline values: CDR1 WSHSY, CDR2 SAAADI. The CDR3 contains 16 residues. CDR3 protein: CASKPRAGVVTGELFF. In DNA form, the CDR3 reads TGCGCCAGCAAGCCACGCGCGGGAGTGGTAACCGGGGAGCTGTTTTTT.

This chain links TRBV6-6 with TRBJ1-1; D perhaps matches TRBD1 (6 bases). Germline-derived CDR1 and CDR2 are MNHNY and SVGAGI (reference sequence). This CDR3 spans 14 amino acids. Trimming cost V 3 bases and J 11 bases, with 19 bases left between them. The CDR3 DNA reads as TGTGCCAGCAGTTATGGGGTTGGGGGCCTGGAGGCTTTCTTT. This codes for CASSYGVGGLEAFF.

This chain joins TRBV5-1 and TRBJ2-1; 13 nucleotides match TRBD2. V shed 4 bases, J shed 9 bases, and the junction held 7 bases outside the gene matches. Germline CDR1 SGHRS, CDR2 YFSETQ. This CDR3 is built from 15 residues. The CDR3 reads CASSPTSGRAPEQFF. Written as DNA, the CDR3 is TGCGCCAGCAGCCCCACTAGCGGGAGGGCCCCTGAGCAGTTCTTC.

This chain joins TRBV2 and TRBJ1-1, with D maybe TRBD1 (5 bases). Trimming removed 8 bases from V and 7 bases from J, with 11 bases in between. Germline loops: CDR1 SNHLY, CDR2 FYNNEI. The CDR3 has 11 residues. The CDR3 sequence is CASQGDGEAFF. In nucleotides, the CDR3 is TGTGCCAGCCAGGGAGATGGTGAAGCTTTCTTT.

The gene calls are TRBV20-1 and TRBJ2-7; D remains ambiguous. The CDR3 runs to 9 residues. Per germline, CDR1 DFQATT and CDR2 SNEGSKA (reference sequence). The germline V and J ends were trimmed by 2 bases and 10 bases, with 6 bases remaining between them. The CDR3 region is CSARPLQYF. The CDR3 DNA reads as TGCAGTGCTAGACCTCTCCAGTACTTC.